These 14 T cell receptor beta chains were sequenced from one sample in a study of blood T cell repertoires in COVID-19. TCRdb keeps only in-frame clones here, not all; method: immunoSEQ multiplex PCR. The sample holds some 180,000 clones, around four fifths seen once. What was sequenced was peripheral blood. These receptors were collected from a woman older than 75 with COVID-19, enrolled during active disease.

This rearrangement joins TRBV5-1 to TRBJ1-2, with TRBD1 identical over 8 bases. Germline CDR1 and CDR2: SGHRS and YFSETQ. The CDR3 loop spans 15 amino acids. J gave up 5 bases and V 3 bases, and 9 bases lay outside the gene matches. CDR3 DNA: TGCGCCAGCAGCTGGGGGGACAGGTCCGAATATGGCTACACCTTC. Protein sequence: CASSWGDRSEYGYTF.

The chain links TRBV7-8 to TRBJ2-2; TRBD1 agrees at 9 bases. CDR3 length: 18 amino acids. With V trimmed by 3 bases and J by 5 bases, 13 bases remained unmatched. Per germline, CDR1 SGHVS and CDR2 FQNEAQ. The CDR3 here is CASSFNTGGTYKTGELFF. CDR3 nucleotide sequence: TGTGCCAGCAGCTTTAATACAGGGGGCACATATAAAACCGGGGAGCTGTTTTTT.

This chain links TRBV18 with TRBJ1-1; D not certain. The germline V gene encodes CDR1 KGHSH and CDR2 LQKENI. The CDR3 covers 15 residues. V lost 3 bases and J lost 0, with 11 bases in between. CDR3 region: CASSPLEKLNTEAFF. CDR3 in DNA: TGTGCCAGCTCACCCTTAGAAAAGTTGAACACTGAAGCTTTCTTT.

The V gene is TRBV18, the J gene TRBJ1-2, with a tentative D call TRBD1 (5 bases). Trimming took off 3 bases at V and 4 bases at J, with 15 bases between the two ends. The germline V gene encodes CDR1 KGHSH and CDR2 LQKENI. The CDR3 is 15 amino acids. This chain's CDR3 is CASSPRIGQGYGYTF. The CDR3 DNA is TGTGCCAGCTCACCCAGGATCGGGCAGGGCTATGGCTACACCTTC.

The chain is built from TRBV18 and TRBJ2-7, with D hard to call. This CDR3 region has 17 residues. Germline V gene lookup returns CDR1 KGHSH and CDR2 LQKENI. The V end was cut by 2 bases, the J end by 3 bases, with 20 bases between. CDR3 sequence reads: CASSPVEAGPLNYEQYF. CDR3 bases: TGTGCCAGCTCACCAGTCGAAGCAGGTCCCCTCAACTACGAGCAGTACTTC.

The sample holds a few counts of this clone. The chain employs TRBV11-3 and TRBJ2-1, with D unclear. The ends were cut back, 5 bases at V and 12 bases at J, with 17 bases in the middle. CDR3 length equals 13 residues. Germline loops: CDR1 SGHNT, CDR2 YENEEA. CDR3 DNA: TGTGCCAGCAGCCCAGGAAGCCCCCAGGTGCAGTTCTTC. Its translation: CASSPGSPQVQFF.

The chain couples TRBV3-1 (or the pseudogene TRBV3-2) to TRBJ2-6, with D tentatively TRBD1 (6 bases). Trimming took off 2 bases at V and 2 bases at J, with 13 bases between the two ends. The CDR3 contains 17 residues. The germline V gene encodes CDR1 LGHDT and CDR2 YNNKEL (reference sequence). The CDR3 nucleotides read TGTGCCAGCAGCCAACGCAGGGGAAATACTGGGGCCAACGTCCTGACTTTC. Encoded protein: CASSQRRGNTGANVLTF.

This clone was seen just once. V and J are TRBV19 and TRBJ2-1; 9 bases are a match to TRBD2. V was pared by 2 bases and J by 6 bases, with 11 bases of the junction left unmatched. This CDR3 is built from 17 residues. Germline values: CDR1 LNHDA, CDR2 SQIVND (reference sequence). DNA for the CDR3: TGTGCCAGTAGTATATTGCGAGGCGGGAGGGCCGCCAATGAGCAGTTCTTC. Translating it yields CASSILRGGRAANEQFF.

J is TRBJ2-7 and V is TRBV5-1, with 14 bases lining up with TRBD2. V lost 0 bases, J lost 5 bases, and 7 bases stayed unmatched. The CDR3 runs 17 residues. Germline assignment: CDR1 SGHRS and CDR2 YFSETQ. The CDR3 sequence: CASSLATSGREVDEQYF. The DNA of the CDR3 is TGCGCCAGCAGCTTGGCGACTAGCGGGAGGGAGGTCGACGAGCAGTACTTC.

This clone was recorded a few times. CDR3 DNA sequence: TGTGCCAGCAGCAACCATCGATCGGGGGTAGTGAACACTGAAGCTTTCTTT. Translated, it gives CASSNHRSGVVNTEAFF. The gene calls are TRBV9 and TRBJ1-1, with D maybe TRBD1 (5 bases). There are 17 residues in the CDR3. Germline V gene data show CDR1 as SGDLS and CDR2 as YYNGEE. Trimming cost V 4 bases and J 0 bases, with 19 bases left between them.

The J gene is TRBJ1-2, the V gene TRBV7-2; 8 bases fit TRBD1. After removal of 3 bases from V and 8 bases from J, the junction contained 11 bases not matched to a gene. Germline CDR1 reads SGHTA; CDR2 reads FQGNSA. The CDR3 has 15 amino acids. The CDR3 loop reads CASSLASGTGSGYTF. CDR3 in DNA: TGTGCCAGCAGCTTGGCATCCGGGACAGGAAGCGGCTACACCTTC. Complete variable domain (other parts from reference TRBV7-2 and TRBJ1-2): GAGVSQSPSNKVTEKGKDVELRCDPISGHTALYWYRQSLGQGLEFLIYFQGNSAPDKSGLPSDRFSAERTGGSVSTLTIQRTQQEDSAVYLCASSLASGTGSGYTFGSGTRLTVV.

This clone was recorded once. J is TRBJ2-1 and V is TRBV6-5; 8 bases fit TRBD2. J gave up 0 bases and V 7 bases, and 5 bases lay outside the gene matches. Germline CDR1 reads MNHEY; CDR2 reads SVGAGI. This CDR3 is 15 amino acids long. The CDR3 here is CASTLAGSSYNEQFF. CDR3 sequence (DNA): TGTGCCAGCACCTTAGCGGGGAGCTCCTACAATGAGCAGTTCTTC.

The J gene is TRBJ2-3, the V gene TRBV7-3; a weak D match, TRBD1 (5 bases). Germline CDR1 and CDR2: SGHTA and FQGTGA. The CDR3 is 15 amino acids. The ends were cut back, 3 bases at V and 6 bases at J, with 16 bases in the middle. The CDR3 nucleotides read TGTGCCAGCAGCTTGACAAGGGGCGGATCGGATACGCAGTATTTT. Its translation: CASSLTRGGSDTQYF.

A single count supports this clone. The rearrangement links TRBV18 to TRBJ1-5; no firm D call. CDR3 length equals 14 residues. CDR1 and CDR2 (germline): KGHSH, LQKENI. V was cut by 3 bases and J by 4 bases, with 10 bases left in between. The CDR3 loop is CASSPTQINQPQHF. The CDR3 nucleotides read TGTGCCAGCTCACCGACACAAATAAATCAGCCCCAGCATTTT.